The 9 T cell receptor beta chains below come from one sample, sequenced in a study of T cell responses to AZD1222 COVID-19 vaccine. TCRdb keeps only in-frame clones here, not all; method: immunoSEQ multiplex PCR. Of approximately 140,000 clones in the sample, over 85% were seen once. The material sequenced was peripheral blood, taken on day 0 of AZD1222 vaccination. All receptors derive from an adult in good health.

The V gene is TRBV5-6, the J gene TRBJ2-2; TRBD2 might be the D (6 bases). This CDR3 has 15 amino acids. CDR1 SGHDT and CDR2 YYEEEE come from the germline V gene. The V and J ends lost 2 bases and 3 bases respectively, with 11 bases between them. CDR3 region: CASSLGAGYTGELFF. The CDR3, as DNA: TGTGCCAGCAGCTTAGGAGCGGGTTACACCGGGGAGCTGTTTTTT. The full variable domain, in which reference TRBV5-6 and TRBJ2-2 provide the parts outside the CDR3, is DAGVTQSPTHLIKTRGQQVTLRCSPKSGHDTVSWYQQALGQGPQFIFQYYEEEERQRGNFPDRFSGHQFPNYSSELNVNALLLGDSALYLCASSLGAGYTGELFFGEGSRLTVL.

The rearrangement links TRBV7-8 to TRBJ1-6; 7 bases fit TRBD1. The CDR3 spans 15 residues. Germline V gene lookup returns CDR1 SGHVS and CDR2 FQNEAQ. V trimming: 8 bases; J trimming: 2 bases; junction bases outside the gene matches: 6. CDR3 sequence reads: CASGSQGTYNSPLHF. The DNA of the CDR3 is TGTGCCAGCGGATCACAGGGGACCTATAATTCACCCCTCCACTTT.

The J gene is TRBJ2-5, the V gene TRBV5-4; D is undetermined. The CDR3 extends over 13 amino acids. Germline-derived CDR1 and CDR2 are SGHNT and YYREEE (reference sequence). Between the trimmed V and J ends, which lost 4 bases and 5 bases, there was a span of 12 bases. In nucleotides, the CDR3 is TGTGCCAGCAGCGTCGGTGCGCGGGAGACCCAGTACTTC. Translating gives CASSVGARETQYF.

CDR3 protein: CASSPARGGGGSYEQYF. CDR3 DNA: TGTGCCAGCAGTCCCGCCCGCGGGGGAGGGGGTTCCTACGAGCAGTACTTC. The chain links TRBV28 to TRBJ2-7; possible D gene TRBD2, 7 bases. V was trimmed by 5 bases and J by 1 base, leaving 21 bases between them. CDR3 size: 17 residues. Germline assignment: CDR1 MDHEN and CDR2 SYDVKM.

The count of this clone is one. The chain joins TRBV19 to TRBJ2-1; tentative D call: TRBD1 (8 bases). Germline CDR1 and CDR2: LNHDA and SQIVND (reference sequence). V gave up 5 bases and J gave up 8 bases, with 16 bases separating them. The CDR3 is 14 amino acids. The CDR3 sequence is CASSLQGEGDEQFF. The CDR3 nucleotides are TGTGCCAGTAGTTTACAGGGGGAGGGCGATGAGCAGTTCTTC.

The rearrangement uses TRBV12-5 and TRBJ2-1, with D perhaps matching TRBD1 (6 bases). Germline V gives CDR1 LGHNT, CDR2 FRNRAP. The CDR3 has 13 amino acids. V shed 5 bases and J shed 4 bases, with 9 bases lying between them. The CDR3 DNA sequence: TGTGCTAGTGGTCAACAGGGTTACAATGAGCAGTTCTTC. Translating it yields CASGQQGYNEQFF.

The chain joins TRBV23-1 to TRBJ1-6; a possible D gene is TRBD1 (6 bases). TRBV23-1 is an open reading frame whose function is uncertain. The CDR3 length is 15 residues. The germline V and J ends were trimmed by 0 bases and 10 bases, with 13 bases remaining between them. Here the CDR3 reads CASSQSGGPGSPLHF. The DNA for the CDR3 is TGCGCCAGCAGTCAATCGGGGGGCCCAGGATCACCCCTCCACTTT.

The chain joins TRBV29-1 to TRBJ2-7, with unresolved D. CDR1 SQVTM and CDR2 ANQGSEA come from the germline V gene. Trimming left V 7 bases short and J 0 bases short, with 10 bases between. The CDR3 runs to 12 residues. CDR3 nucleotide sequence: TGCAGCGCTGGACGGGTCTCCTACGAGCAGTACTTC. Its protein product is CSAGRVSYEQYF.

In nucleotides, the CDR3 is TGCGCCAGCAGCCAAGTGAAACTAGCTTATGGGGGTGGTGAGCAGTTCTTC. It codes for CASSQVKLAYGGGEQFF. The J gene is TRBJ2-1, the V gene TRBV4-3, with a tentative D call TRBD2 (6 bases). The CDR3 has 17 residues. Trimming left V 1 base short and J 9 bases short, with 22 bases between. CDR1 and CDR2 (germline): LGHNA, YSLEER.